The T cell receptor beta chain described here comes from a study of blood T cell repertoires in COVID-19. Only in-frame clones appear in the TCRdb table, and some are missing; sequencing was by immunoSEQ multiplex PCR. The sample has about 100,000 clones; over 75% are singletons. The origin of this receptor is a woman in her 30s with acute or convalescent COVID-19. Sequenced input: peripheral blood.

CDR3 amino acids: CASSALPSGVSHEQFF. DNA of the CDR3: TGTGCCAGCAGTGCCCTCCCCAGCGGGGTCAGCCATGAGCAGTTCTTC. V is TRBV9 and J is TRBJ2-1, with TRBD2 identical over 7 bases. There are 16 residues in the CDR3. From germline, CDR1 is SGDLS and CDR2 YYNGEE. With V trimmed by 5 bases and J by 8 bases, 16 bases remained unmatched.